This T cell receptor (beta chain) was recovered during a study of shared T cell receptors in the human thymus. Profiling relied on immunoSEQ multiplex PCR, and the TCRdb table lists in-frame clones only, not all of them. The table shows hundreds of thousands of clones, with more than 75% occurring only once. Germline V gene sequence: CDR1 MNHEY, CDR2 SMNVEV (reference sequence). The CDR3 runs 19 residues. J gave up 0 bases and V 0 bases, and 10 bases lay outside the gene matches. The same data also contributed to another study, on human thymus T cells. That report adds: The study used thymus tissue resected during corrective heart surgery. Related reports documented highly overlapping thymic repertoires among unrelated individuals.

The J gene is TRBJ2-3, the V gene TRBV27; 9 nucleotides align to TRBD2. Sample: thymocytes. The TCR comes from a boy under two years old with a congenital heart defect. CDR3 in DNA: TGTGCCAGCAGTTTATCGGGGCGGGTGACTAGCGGTAGCACAGATACGCAGTATTTT. Translating it yields CASSLSGRVTSGSTDTQYF.